The 3 T cell receptor beta chains below were found in one sample sequenced in a study of T cells in narcolepsy. Assay used: immunoSEQ multiplex PCR; TCRdb lists only in-frame clones, some missing. Among fewer than 40,000 clones listed, 75% to 85% were seen once. The sequencing sample was made of CD45RA- memory CD4+ T cells from PBMCs. The receptors were gathered from a human donor with narcolepsy.

V and J are TRBV29-1 and TRBJ2-3; tentatively, D is TRBD1 (5 bases). The CDR3 runs to 16 residues. Per germline, CDR1 SQVTM and CDR2 ANQGSEA. V was trimmed by 3 bases and J by 0 bases, leaving 16 bases between them. CDR3 bases: TGCAGCGTTGAGTCTAGGACAACCTCTAGCACAGATACGCAGTATTTT. This encodes CSVESRTTSSTDTQYF.

The J gene is TRBJ2-1, the V gene TRBV6-5; D is unresolved. Per germline, CDR1 MNHEY and CDR2 SVGAGI. This CDR3 has 12 amino acids. The V end was cut by 11 bases, the J end by 4 bases, with 12 bases between. The CDR3 DNA follows: TGTGCCGCTCGAAGCCGATACAATGAGCAGTTCTTC. This gives the protein CAARSRYNEQFF.

The chain recombines TRBV5-1 with TRBJ2-1, with 11 bases identical to TRBD1. The CDR3 has 17 amino acids. The trim removed 4 bases at V and 0 bases at J, leaving 6 bases unmatched. Looked up from germline, CDR1 is SGHRS and CDR2 is YFSETQ. CDR3 region: CASSLRTGGASYNEQFF. Written as DNA, the CDR3 is TGCGCCAGCAGCCTACGGACAGGGGGCGCCTCCTACAATGAGCAGTTCTTC.